This T cell receptor beta chain was documented in a study of blood T cell repertoires in COVID-19. Study overall: COVID-19 samples, acute and convalescent, were from the United States, Italy and Spain.

Sequenced by immunoSEQ multiplex PCR; TCRdb stores in-frame clones only, minus some. The sample consists of roughly 120,000 clones, about 85% of them appearing once. The count of this clone is one. CDR1 and CDR2 (germline): SGHAT, FQNNGV. The CDR3 extends over 15 amino acids. V lost 3 bases and J lost 1; bases outside the gene matches: 2. The chain combines TRBV11-2 with TRBJ2-2, with 7 bases fitting TRBD1. The sequenced sample was peripheral blood. This receptor was identified in a human donor in a cohort sampled during active COVID-19. CDR3 in amino acids: CASSLGQLNTGELFF. The CDR3 DNA sequence: TGTGCCAGCAGCTTGGGACAGCTGAACACCGGGGAGCTGTTTTTT.